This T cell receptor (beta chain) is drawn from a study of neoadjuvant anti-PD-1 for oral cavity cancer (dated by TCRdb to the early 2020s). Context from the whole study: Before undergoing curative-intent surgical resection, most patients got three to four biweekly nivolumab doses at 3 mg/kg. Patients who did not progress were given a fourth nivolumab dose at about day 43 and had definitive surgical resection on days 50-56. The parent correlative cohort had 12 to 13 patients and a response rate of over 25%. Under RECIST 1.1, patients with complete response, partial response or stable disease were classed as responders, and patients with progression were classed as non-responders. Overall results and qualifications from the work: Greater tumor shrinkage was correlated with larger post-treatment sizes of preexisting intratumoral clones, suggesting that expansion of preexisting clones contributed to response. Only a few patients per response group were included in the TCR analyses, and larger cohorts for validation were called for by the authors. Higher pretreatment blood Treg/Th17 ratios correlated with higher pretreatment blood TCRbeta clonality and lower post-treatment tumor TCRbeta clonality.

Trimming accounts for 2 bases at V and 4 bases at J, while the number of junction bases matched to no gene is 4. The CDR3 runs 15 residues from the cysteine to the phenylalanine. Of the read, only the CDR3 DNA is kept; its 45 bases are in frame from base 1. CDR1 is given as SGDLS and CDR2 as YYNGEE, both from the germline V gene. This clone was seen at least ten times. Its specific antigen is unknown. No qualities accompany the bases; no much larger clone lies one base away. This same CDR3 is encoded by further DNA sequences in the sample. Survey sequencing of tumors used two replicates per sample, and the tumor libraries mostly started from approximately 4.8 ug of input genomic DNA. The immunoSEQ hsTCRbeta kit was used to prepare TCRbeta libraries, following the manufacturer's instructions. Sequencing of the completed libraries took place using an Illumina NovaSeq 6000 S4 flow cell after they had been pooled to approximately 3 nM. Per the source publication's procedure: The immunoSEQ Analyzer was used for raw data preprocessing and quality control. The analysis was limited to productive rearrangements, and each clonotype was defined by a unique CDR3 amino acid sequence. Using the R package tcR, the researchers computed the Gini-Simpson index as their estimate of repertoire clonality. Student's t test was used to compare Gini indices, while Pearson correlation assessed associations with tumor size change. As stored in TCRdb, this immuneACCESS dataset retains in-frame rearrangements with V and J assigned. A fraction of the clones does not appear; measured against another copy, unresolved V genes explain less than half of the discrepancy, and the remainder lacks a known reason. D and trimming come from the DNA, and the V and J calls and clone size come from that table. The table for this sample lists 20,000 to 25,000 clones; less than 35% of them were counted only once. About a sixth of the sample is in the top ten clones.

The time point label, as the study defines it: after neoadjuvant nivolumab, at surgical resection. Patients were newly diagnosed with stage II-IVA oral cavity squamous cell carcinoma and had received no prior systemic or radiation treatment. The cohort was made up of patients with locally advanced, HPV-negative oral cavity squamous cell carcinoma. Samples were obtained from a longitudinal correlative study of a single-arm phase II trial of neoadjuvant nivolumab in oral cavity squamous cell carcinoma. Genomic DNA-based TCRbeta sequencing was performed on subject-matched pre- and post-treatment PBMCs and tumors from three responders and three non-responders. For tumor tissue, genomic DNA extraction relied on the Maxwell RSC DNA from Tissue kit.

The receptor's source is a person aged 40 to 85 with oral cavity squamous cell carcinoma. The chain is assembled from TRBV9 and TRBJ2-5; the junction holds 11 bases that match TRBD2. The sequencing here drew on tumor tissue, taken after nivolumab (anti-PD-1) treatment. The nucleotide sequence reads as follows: TGTGCCAGCAGCGTCGATAGCGGGAGGGGAGAGACCCAGTACTTC. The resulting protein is CASSVDSGRGETQYF.